This T cell receptor beta chain was captured by sequencing in a study of Graves' ophthalmopathy and Graves' hyperthyroidism. Study-wide background: Hyperthyroidism showing no ophthalmopathy within 18 months of follow-up was stable.

Amplification of the TCR beta CDR3 regions used RNA transcripts (as template). The authors performed first-round RT-PCR with HTBI primers and then a second-round multiplex PCR. One entry per CDR3 protein results from TCRdb running MiXCR on the multiplex PCR reads. The repertoire holds a few hundred thousand distinct CDR3 sequences, with approximately 37% as singletons. Hyperthyroidism was new, under 2 months, in patients aged 18 to 65. The source is an adult man with Graves' hyperthyroidism. Sequenced input: peripheral blood or thyroid tissue (not recorded which).

The chain's CDR3 is CASSLPGQRTYEQYF. The CDR3 DNA is TGTGCCAGCAGCTTACCGGGACAGCGAACCTACGAGCAGTACTTC. The chain links TRBV7-2 to TRBJ2-7; 7 nucleotides match TRBD1. This CDR3 is built from 15 residues. Trimming removed 2 bases from V and 2 bases from J; junction bases left unmatched: 6. CDR1 is SGHTA and CDR2 is FQGNSA in the germline V gene.